These 9 T cell receptor beta chains originate from one sample sequenced in a study of response to subunit inactivated influenza vaccine. Each CDR3 protein is one row after TCRdb ran MiXCR on the RT-PCR reads. The repertoire holds just under 550,000 distinct CDR3 sequences, with 20% to 25% as singletons. These data also featured in a second study, about T cells expressing NK-cell markers. According to that study: cDNA encoding TCR beta was synthesized via 5'RACE template switching incorporating UMIs.

The sample in question was CD4+ T cells sorted from PBMCs, obtained 12 days after vaccination. All receptors come from a man between 45 and 60 years old who received an inactivated influenza vaccine.

This clonotype was counted only a few times. The V gene is TRBV20-1, the J gene TRBJ2-7, with D unresolved. V was shortened by 0 bases and J by 4 bases, with 10 bases between the two germline ends. CDR3 length: 13 residues. Germline-derived CDR1 and CDR2 are DFQATT and SNEGSKA (reference sequence). The CDR3 region is CSARDAVVYEQYF. The CDR3 DNA reads as TGCAGTGCTAGAGATGCAGTAGTTTACGAGCAGTACTTC.

The V and J genes are TRBV20-1 and TRBJ1-2, with 8 nucleotides matching TRBD1. J was trimmed by 7 bases and V by 6 bases; bases with no gene match: 10. CDR3 length: 13 residues. Germline V gives CDR1 DFQATT, CDR2 SNEGSKA (reference sequence). The CDR3 DNA is TGCAGTGCCCTACCCCAGGGGGCCGCTGGCTACACCTTC. Amino acid sequence: CSALPQGAAGYTF.

This clonotype turned up a few times. The chain combines TRBV29-1 with TRBJ1-2; the D is unclear. This CDR3 has 13 residues. Germline CDR1 and CDR2: SQVTM and ANQGSEA. V was trimmed by 2 bases and J by 2 bases, leaving 9 bases between them. The CDR3 sequence is CSVETLQNYGYTF. The CDR3 DNA reads TGCAGCGTTGAAACACTACAAAACTATGGCTACACCTTC.

There are many counts of this clonotype. The chain couples TRBV29-1 to TRBJ2-7, with 11 bases fitting TRBD2. This CDR3 has 15 amino acids. J gave up 7 bases and V 6 bases, and 14 bases lay outside the gene matches. Germline CDR1 SQVTM, CDR2 ANQGSEA. The CDR3 reads CSVRPGTSGSQEQYF. The CDR3 nucleotides are TGCAGCGTCCGCCCGGGAACTAGCGGGAGTCAAGAGCAGTACTTC.

The chain is built from TRBV7-6 and TRBJ2-3; no clear D. Germline CDR1 and CDR2: SGHVS and FNYEAQ. This CDR3 is 16 amino acids long. The V gene lost 5 bases and the J gene lost 0 bases, with 15 bases spanning the gap. CDR3 region: CASSRLTSFSTDTQYF. CDR3 in DNA: TGTGCCAGCAGCCGGTTGACATCTTTTAGCACAGATACGCAGTATTTT.

The chain links TRBV28 to TRBJ2-1, with TRBD2 matching 10 bases. The V gene end was trimmed by 0 bases and the J gene end by 0 bases; junction bases not matched to a gene: 5. Germline CDR1 is MDHEN and CDR2 is SYDVKM. This CDR3 spans 18 amino acids. The CDR3, as DNA: TGTGCCAGCAGTTTATGGGGACTAGCGCTGAGCTCCTACAATGAGCAGTTCTTC. It codes for CASSLWGLALSSYNEQFF. The entire variable domain, with the rest obtained from reference TRBV28 and TRBJ2-1, is as follows: DVKVTQSSRYLVKRTGEKVFLECVQDMDHENMFWYRQDPGLGLRLIYFSYDVKMKEKGDIPEGYSVSREKKERFSLILESASTNQTSMYLCASSLWGLALSSYNEQFFGPGTRLTVL.

The sample holds a few counts of this clonotype. This chain joins TRBV12-3 or TRBV12-4 and TRBJ1-1; no clear D gene. V lost 8 bases and J lost 8, with 12 bases in between. The CDR3 is 11 residues long. For the CDR3, the DNA is TGTGCCAGCGCGCTGCCCGGAGAAGCTTTCTTT. This translates into CASALPGEAFF.

This clonotype was seen more than once but under ten times. This chain links TRBV5-1 with TRBJ2-7, with 9 positions matching TRBD1. V was pared by 0 bases and J by 7 bases, with 11 bases of the junction left unmatched. This CDR3 has 16 amino acids. The germline V gene has CDR1 SGHRS and CDR2 YFSETQ. In DNA, the CDR3 is TGCGCCAGCAGCTTGGGCACCGGGACAGGGACTGGTGAGCAGTACTTC. This encodes CASSLGTGTGTGEQYF.

This chain links TRBV20-1 with TRBJ2-7; 8 positions match TRBD1. This CDR3 spans 13 amino acids. V dropped 3 bases and J dropped 3; count of bases not matched to a gene: 4. Germline V gene data show CDR1 as DFQATT and CDR2 as SNEGSKA (reference sequence). The CDR3 region is CSASLQGVYEQYF. For the CDR3, the DNA is TGCAGTGCTAGTCTACAGGGGGTCTACGAGCAGTACTTC.